This note documents a single T cell receptor beta chain sequence. Antigen: not known. The CDR3 loop spans 13 amino acids. CDR1 is MDHEN, CDR2 SYDVKM, per germline. The ends were cut back, 7 bases at V and 6 bases at J, with 13 bases in the middle. Since all of the isolated RNA was reverse transcribed, expressed TCRB transcripts were what got sequenced. Libraries were prepared by immunoSEQ multiplex PCR; TCRdb keeps only in-frame clonotypes and omits some of them. The sample carries about 160,000 clones, under 13% recorded once. These data belong to a study of beta chain features in type 1 diabetes. Whole-study context: Healthy donors and patients had similar age, gender and cell yields. General observations from the study: Junctions at VDJ sites from type 1 diabetes patients had fewer insertions and more deletions. Type 1 diabetes patients had TCRB CDR3s that were shorter (moderately but significantly so) in all four CD4+ subsets.

This chain links TRBV28 with TRBJ2-1; tentative D call: TRBD2 (6 bases). The specimen was central memory CD4+ T cells from blood. The sequence was collected from a man in his thirties or forties with type 1 diabetes. The CDR3 coding sequence is TGTGCCAGCAAGCTTGGACTATTCAATGAGCAGTTCTTC. Translated: CASKLGLFNEQFF.